The source of this T cell receptor (beta chain) is a study of regulatory T cells in long-lasting Graves disease. Study outcomes and limitations: The TCR repertoire of persistent Graves' patients was less diverse than that of newly diagnosed ones.

V dropped 1 base and J dropped 0; count of bases not matched to a gene: 16. CDR1 and CDR2 (germline): DFQATT, SNEGSKA (reference sequence). This CDR3 spans 21 amino acids. Time point reported: newly diagnosed GD, antithyroid drugs for less than 3 months. Researchers made the TCR library from RNA that was extracted from PBMCs. This clonotype has at least ten counts. Its target is unknown. With iRepertoire HTBI primers and Arm-PCR of CDR3 regions, TCR beta libraries were built. TCRdb reprocessed the multiplex PCR reads via MiXCR and lists one record per CDR3 protein. The sample lists 530,000 or so distinct CDR3 sequences, around an eighth seen once, with about 9.1% in the top ten. This same sample was also part of a study on T cells in Graves' hyperthyroidism and ophthalmopathy. As that report states: The HTBI primer set was used in a first-round RT-PCR of the TCR CDR3. Most thyroid clonotypes that were expanded above 0.001 also turned up in blood.

This receptor was taken from a man aged 25-45 years with Graves disease. The sample was peripheral blood mononuclear cells (PBMCs), taken at new diagnosis, from a patient treated with antithyroid drugs. V and J are TRBV20-1 and TRBJ2-1; TRBD2 matches at 12 bases. CDR3 sequence (DNA): TGCAGTGCTAGAGCCCATAAACGGACTAGCGGGACCGGTAGCTCCTACAATGAGCAGTTCTTC. Translating gives CSARAHKRTSGTGSSYNEQFF.